The entry below describes one TCR beta chain. Its antigen is unknown. TCRdb independently ran MiXCR on the RT-PCR reads; one entry per CDR3 protein. The sample includes about 570,000 distinct CDR3 sequences, about 11% of them seen just once. The data belong to a study of response to subunit inactivated influenza vaccine. There are 14 residues in the CDR3. Germline V lookup: CDR1 DFQATT, CDR2 SNEGSKA (reference sequence). V was cut by 1 base and J by 0 bases, with 8 bases left in between. Findings and caveats of the study: With each seasonal influenza vaccination, the authors suggested, few new T cells are recruited.

The data were also submitted as part of a second study, on T cells expressing NK-cell markers. As reported in that work: Libraries used 5'RACE template switching adding universal primer site and UMIs. In sorted CD3+CD56+NKG2C+, CD3+CD56+NKG2C- and CD3+CD56-NKG2C+ T cells, TCR beta repertoires were obtained. The share of CD8+ T cells held by dominant NKG2C+ clonotypes was about 1.0-7.5% in over 5 donors.

The origin of this receptor is a man between 45 and 60 years old who received an inactivated influenza vaccine. This chain links TRBV20-1 with TRBJ2-3; possible D gene TRBD1, 5 bases. Specimen: PBMCs from blood, collected on the day of vaccination. CDR3: CSARVGASTDTQYF. In DNA form, the CDR3 reads TGCAGTGCTAGAGTTGGGGCGAGCACAGATACGCAGTATTTT.